This T cell receptor (beta chain) was recovered during a study of blood T cell repertoires in COVID-19 (dated by TCRdb to the early 2020s). Notes on the research overall: Samples from collaborators originated in the United States, Italy and Spain and spanned both the acute and convalescent phases of COVID-19. The prospective study material was composed of cDNA or gDNA derived from T cells, B-cell-depleted T cells, or PBMCs. Subjects who had been exposed to COVID-19, were actively infected with it, or had recovered from it provided the deeply sampled blood TCRbeta repertoires that made up the dataset. The repertoires were made available in a free public database intended to serve as a resource for research on the immune response to SARS-CoV-2. Samples came from the ongoing ImmuneRACE study (first 160 participants) plus 1,254 subjects from 6 global collaborators. Nearly every sample came with metadata listing a de-identified subject ID, COVID-19 status, age in years and sex. Where available, HLA class I and class II types were obtained from metadata supplied by the sample provider rather than from assay-based typing. What the work shows at the level of the full study, not this receptor alone: The amount of clinical and demographic metadata varied by source and participant and was provided uncurated.

The collaborating institutions used their own protocols to collect whole blood in K2EDTA tubes. For TCRbeta analysis, collaborators shipped samples in one of three forms: frozen whole blood, isolated PBMCs, or DNA extracted from either of those sample types. Remarks on this clone: Its antigen is not yet known. Base quality data are lacking; no much larger clone is found one base away.

The immunoSEQ Assay, a bias-controlled multiplex PCR, was used to amplify TCRbeta CDR3 regions from genomic DNA. In the authors' own workflow: Nucleated cell counts per sample were estimated from amplification of reference gene primers within the assay. To quantify the absolute abundance of each unique TCRbeta CDR3 rearrangement, sequence reads were collapsed and filtered. Productive Simpson clonality was computed per sample as the square root of Simpson's diversity index over productive rearrangements. TCRdb carries this immuneACCESS record with in-frame sequences only. Its versions omit some clonotypes, under half of them owing to an unresolved V gene in the studies checked, with the rest unexplained. That table gives V, J and clone size, and the DNA gave D and trimming. The sample table shows about 200,000 clones, and roughly 94% are seen once. The ten largest clones capture approximately 1.2% of the sample.

The TCR was taken from a man in his thirties or forties with acute or convalescent COVID-19. The specimen was peripheral blood.

The CDR3 region: CAWNLRGNTIYF. The base sequence is TGTGCCTGGAACCTCAGGGGAAACACCATATATTTT. Recombination connected TRBV30 to TRBJ1-3, with the D gene not confidently named. V is clipped by 4 bases and J by 4 bases, and the sequence between their germline boundaries is 8 bases long. The CDR3 goes from the cysteine to the phenylalanine over 12 residues. The only DNA kept is the CDR3, 36 bases in frame from the first base. The germline V gene (reference sequence) sets CDR1 to GTSNPN and CDR2 to SVGIG.